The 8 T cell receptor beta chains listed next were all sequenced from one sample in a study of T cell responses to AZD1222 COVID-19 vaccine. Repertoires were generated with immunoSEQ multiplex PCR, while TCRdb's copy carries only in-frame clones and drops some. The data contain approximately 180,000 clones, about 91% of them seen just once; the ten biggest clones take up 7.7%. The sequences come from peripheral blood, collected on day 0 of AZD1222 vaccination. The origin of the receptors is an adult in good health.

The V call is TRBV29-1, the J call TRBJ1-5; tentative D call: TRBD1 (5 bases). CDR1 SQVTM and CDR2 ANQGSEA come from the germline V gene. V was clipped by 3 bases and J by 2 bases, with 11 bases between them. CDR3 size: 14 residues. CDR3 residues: CSVDGGGGNQPQHF. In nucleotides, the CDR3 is TGCAGCGTTGATGGGGGGGGAGGCAATCAGCCCCAGCATTTT.

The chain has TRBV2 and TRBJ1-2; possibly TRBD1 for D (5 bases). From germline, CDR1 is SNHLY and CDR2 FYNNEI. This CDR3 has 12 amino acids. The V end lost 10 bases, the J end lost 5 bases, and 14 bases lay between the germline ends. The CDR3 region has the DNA TGTGCCACCAGAGGGGCGGAGTATGGCTACACCTTC. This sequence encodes CATRGAEYGYTF.

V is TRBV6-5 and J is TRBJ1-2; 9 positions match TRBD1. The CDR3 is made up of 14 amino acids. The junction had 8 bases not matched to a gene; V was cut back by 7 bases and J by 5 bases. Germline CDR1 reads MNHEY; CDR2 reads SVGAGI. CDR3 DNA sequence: TGTGCCAGCACATGGTCCGGACAGGGGTATGGCTACACCTTC. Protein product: CASTWSGQGYGYTF.

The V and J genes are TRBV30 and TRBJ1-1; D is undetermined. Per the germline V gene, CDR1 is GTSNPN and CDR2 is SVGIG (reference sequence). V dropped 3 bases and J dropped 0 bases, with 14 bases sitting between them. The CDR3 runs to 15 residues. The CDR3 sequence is CAWSASGWMNTEAFF. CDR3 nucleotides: TGTGCCTGGAGCGCCTCAGGTTGGATGAACACTGAAGCTTTCTTT.

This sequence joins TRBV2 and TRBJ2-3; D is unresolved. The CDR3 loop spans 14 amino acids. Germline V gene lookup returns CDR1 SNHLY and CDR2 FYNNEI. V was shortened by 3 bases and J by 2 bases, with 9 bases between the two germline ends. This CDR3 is CASSDPVATDTQYF. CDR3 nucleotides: TGTGCCAGCAGTGATCCCGTGGCCACAGATACGCAGTATTTT.

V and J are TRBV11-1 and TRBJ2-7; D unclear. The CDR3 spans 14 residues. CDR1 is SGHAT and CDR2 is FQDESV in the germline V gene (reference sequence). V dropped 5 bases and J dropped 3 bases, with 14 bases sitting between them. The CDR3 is CASSPRGGVYEQYF. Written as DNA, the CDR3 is TGTGCCAGCAGCCCCCGAGGCGGAGTCTACGAGCAGTACTTC.

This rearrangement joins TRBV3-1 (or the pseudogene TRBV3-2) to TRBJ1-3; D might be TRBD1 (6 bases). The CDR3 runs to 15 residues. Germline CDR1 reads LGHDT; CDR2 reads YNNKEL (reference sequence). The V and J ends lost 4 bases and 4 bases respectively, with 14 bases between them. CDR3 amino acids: CASSPFRGPGNTIYF. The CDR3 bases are TGTGCCAGCAGCCCGTTCAGGGGCCCAGGAAACACCATATATTTT.

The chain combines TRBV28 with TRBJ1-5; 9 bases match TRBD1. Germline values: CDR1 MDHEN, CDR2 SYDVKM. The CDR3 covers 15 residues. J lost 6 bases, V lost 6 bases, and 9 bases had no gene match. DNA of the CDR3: TGTGCCAGCAGGTTACAGGGGGCACCGGGTCAGCCCCAGCATTTT. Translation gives CASRLQGAPGQPQHF.